This TCR beta chain is drawn from a study of OX40 agonist ivuxolimab in advanced cancers. Study summary: Patients with prior anti-PD-1, anti-PD-L1 or anti-CTLA-4 therapy were eligible; 35% to 50% had some. Partial responses, seen in three patients, involved one hepatocellular carcinoma and two cutaneous melanomas.

The length of the CDR3 is 16 residues. V lost 4 bases, J lost 0 bases, and 13 bases lay in between. Germline lookup yields CDR1 SGHTA and CDR2 FQGNSA. Notes on the study in general: Within 6 weeks, CD4+ and CD8+ blood T cells expanded clonally at 0.1 to 3.0 mg/kg.

A word on this clone: Antigen: not known.

TCRdb's copy holds only in-frame clones and misses some; the assay was immunoSEQ multiplex PCR. The sample records nearly 80,000 clones, about 83% being singletons. The V gene is TRBV7-2, the J gene TRBJ1-3; TRBD1 is a possible D gene (6 bases). Specimen: CD4+ or CD8+ T cells sorted from blood, collected in a trial of the OX40 agonist ivuxolimab. This receptor was taken from an adult with an advanced solid tumor such as melanoma, head and neck, liver or kidney cancer. DNA of the CDR3: TGTGCCAGCAGCTATACAGGGTCCCGCTCTGGAAACACCATATATTTT. Protein sequence: CASSYTGSRSGNTIYF.